One sample yielded the 9 T cell receptor beta chains listed below, sequenced in a study of identical twins. TCRdb itself ran the 5' RACE reads through MiXCR, one entry per CDR3 protein. The sample holds over 200,000 distinct CDR3 sequences, about 10% seen once. Material: memory T cells sorted from blood. These receptors all come from a man aged 45 to 65 in good health.

CDR3 sequence: CASSFSSGSNEKLFF. CDR3 nucleotides: TGCGCCAGCAGCTTCTCGTCCGGGAGTAATGAAAAACTGTTTTTT. The chain uses TRBV5-1 and TRBJ1-4; no firm D call. This CDR3 is 15 amino acids long. Trimming pared 2 bases from V and 4 bases from J, leaving 12 bases between. Per germline, CDR1 SGHRS and CDR2 YFSETQ.

There are a few counts of this clonotype. This chain connects TRBV20-1 to TRBJ2-1, with D hard to call. The CDR3 extends over 12 amino acids. Per germline, CDR1 DFQATT and CDR2 SNEGSKA (reference sequence). V lost 6 bases and J lost 9, with 15 bases in between. The CDR3 reads CSAPHPAFEQFF. DNA of the CDR3: TGCAGTGCCCCTCACCCAGCGTTTGAGCAGTTCTTC.

This clonotype was seen many times. The rearrangement links TRBV12-3 or TRBV12-4 to TRBJ2-2, with TRBD2 as a possible D gene (6 bases). Trimming pared 1 base from V and 5 bases from J, leaving 17 bases between. The CDR3 covers 17 residues. The DNA for the CDR3 is TGTGCCAGCAGTTTAGACCCCCGTATTCGGGGGACCGGGGAGCTGTTTTTT. Amino acid sequence: CASSLDPRIRGTGELFF.

This clonotype has a handful of counts. This chain connects TRBV20-1 to TRBJ2-5; TRBD2 is a possible D gene (5 bases). The V end lost 0 bases, the J end lost 7 bases, and 18 bases lay between the germline ends. Per the germline V gene, CDR1 is DFQATT and CDR2 is SNEGSKA (reference sequence). This CDR3 region has 15 residues. The CDR3 DNA reads as TGCAGTGCTAGAGATCCCCAGGCCACCGCGGGGACCCAGTACTTC. It codes for CSARDPQATAGTQYF.

This clonotype was detected only a few times. The CDR3 region has the DNA TGCGCCAGCAGCCAGGCAGGGGTTCTAGCCTATGGCTACACCTTC. Its translation is CASSQAGVLAYGYTF. The genes are TRBV4-1 and TRBJ1-2; the D gene is possibly TRBD1 (6 bases). V lost 3 bases and J lost 4, with 15 bases in between. The CDR3 contains 15 residues. The germline gives CDR1 MGHRA, CDR2 YSYEKL.

This clonotype was counted many times. This chain uses TRBV12-3 or TRBV12-4 with TRBJ2-7, with 9 bases fitting TRBD1. The CDR3 is made up of 15 amino acids. The junction had 6 bases not matched to a gene; V was cut back by 0 bases and J by 6 bases. CDR3 sequence (DNA): TGTGCCAGCAGTTTAGCGACACAGGGGGCAGGCGAGCAGTACTTC. Its translation: CASSLATQGAGEQYF.

This clonotype was seen more than once but under ten times. The chain has TRBV19 and TRBJ1-4; no firm D call. Germline V gene lookup returns CDR1 LNHDA and CDR2 SQIVND (reference sequence). Trimming removed 5 bases from V and 7 bases from J, with 14 bases in between. The CDR3 runs to 14 residues. The CDR3 is CASSGRRLSEKLFF. The CDR3 region has the DNA TGTGCCAGTAGTGGGCGCCGGCTGAGTGAAAAACTGTTTTTT.

In this sample, this clonotype turned up many times. For the CDR3, the DNA is TGTGCCAGCAGCCAAGATTCAGGGGGGTACACTGAAGCTTTCTTT. Its protein product is CASSQDSGGYTEAFF. This chain joins TRBV4-2 and TRBJ1-1; 7 nucleotides line up with TRBD1. Looked up from germline, CDR1 is LGHNA and CDR2 is YNFKEQ. This CDR3 has 15 amino acids. J gave up 3 bases and V 0 bases, and 4 bases lay outside the gene matches.

This clonotype was detected many times. The CDR3 protein is CASNAPPNRGEQYF. Here the CDR3 DNA reads TGTGCCAGCAATGCCCCCCCTAATAGGGGGGAGCAGTACTTC. This rearrangement joins TRBV28 to TRBJ2-7, with a possible D match to TRBD1 (6 bases). Germline V gene lookup returns CDR1 MDHEN and CDR2 SYDVKM. The CDR3 is made up of 14 amino acids. Trimming left V 7 bases short and J 7 bases short, with 20 bases between.